This T cell receptor (beta chain) comes out of a study of OX40 agonist ivuxolimab in advanced cancers. Overall study: There were three patients with partial responses, one having hepatocellular carcinoma and two cutaneous melanoma.

The study, taken as a whole, reports: By week 6 at 0.1 to 3.0 mg/kg, blood CD4+ and CD8+ T cells had expanded clonally.

The germline CDR1 and CDR2 sequences are SGHRS and YFSETQ. The germline V and J ends were trimmed by 3 bases and 0 bases, with 10 bases remaining between them. The CDR3 loop spans 14 amino acids. TCRdb's copy holds only in-frame clones and misses some; the assay was immunoSEQ multiplex PCR. The sample holds about 83,000 clones, about 88% seen once. Comment on this clone: The antigen is undetermined.

The chain carries TRBV5-1 and TRBJ2-7, with D perhaps assigned TRBD1 or TRBD2 (5 bases each). Sequencing used CD4+ or CD8+ T cells sorted from blood, obtained in a trial of the OX40 agonist ivuxolimab. The TCR originated in an adult with an advanced solid tumor such as melanoma, head and neck, liver or kidney cancer. The CDR3 DNA reads as TGCGCCAGCAGCTCGGGACGAATCTCCTACGAGCAGTACTTC. Translating gives CASSSGRISYEQYF.